A selection of T cell receptor beta chains follows, all from one sample in a study of blood T cell repertoires in COVID-19. The method was immunoSEQ multiplex PCR; TCRdb's version includes in-frame clones alone and lacks a portion of them. The table lists fewer than 250,000 clones, around 80% of them singletons. The sequencing input was peripheral blood. These receptors were collected from a woman aged 80 or over with COVID-19, enrolled during active disease. The CDR3 runs from the conserved cysteine through the conserved F or W. Fields, in order: J gene, clone size, D gene, V gene, CDR3 DNA, CDR3 protein. The D gene is left open where the match is weak. Only some rows state a clone size, as once, few, many or a class for expanded clones.

J: TRBJ1-5
size: few
D: NA
V: TRBV28
DNA: TGTGCCAGCAGTTTACGGGGGAGTAGCAATCAGCCCCAGCATTTT
CDR3: CASSLRGSSNQPQHF

J: TRBJ1-1
size: few
D: NA
V: TRBV5-4
DNA: TGTGCCAGCAGCCCCGGGGGGGCCCAAGGAACTGAAGCTTTCTTT
CDR3: CASSPGGAQGTEAFF

J: TRBJ2-7
size: NA
D: NA
V: TRBV6-6
DNA: TGTGCCAGCAGTTATAACTACGAGCAGTACTTC
CDR3: CASSYNYEQYF

J: TRBJ1-2
size: once
D: TRBD1
V: TRBV18
DNA: TGTGCCAGCTCACTCATCAGACAGGGGGACCCCTATGGCTACACCTTC
CDR3: CASSLIRQGDPYGYTF

J: TRBJ1-1
size: NA
D: NA
V: TRBV5-1
DNA: TGCGCCAGCAGCTTATTGAGTCGGCTAGAGAACACTGAAGCTTTCTTT
CDR3: CASSLLSRLENTEAFF

J: TRBJ2-1
size: NA
D: NA
V: TRBV7-2
DNA: TGTGCCAGCAGCCTTACTAGCCTCTACAATGAGCAGTTCTTC
CDR3: CASSLTSLYNEQFF

J: TRBJ2-3
size: NA
D: TRBD1
V: TRBV27
DNA: TGTGCCAGCAGTAGGATACGAGGGGGCGGTCTCAGCACAGATACGCAGTATTTT
CDR3: CASSRIRGGGLSTDTQYF

J: TRBJ2-2
size: NA
D: NA
V: TRBV29-1
DNA: TGCAGCGTTGACTCTCTCGAGGCCGGGGAGCTGTTTTTT
CDR3: CSVDSLEAGELFF

J: TRBJ2-2
size: NA
D: NA
V: TRBV3-1/TRBV3-2
DNA: TGTGCCAGCAGCCTAAGGGGAATCACCGGGGAGCTGTTTTTT
CDR3: CASSLRGITGELFF

J: TRBJ1-4
size: NA
D: NA
V: TRBV28
DNA: TGTGCCAGCAGTTTTGGGGGAACAGGGGAAAAACTGTTTTTT
CDR3: CASSFGGTGEKLFF

J: TRBJ1-1
size: NA
D: NA
V: TRBV7-9
DNA: TGTGCCAGCAGCTCCTACGGAGGAACTGAAGCTTTCTTT
CDR3: CASSSYGGTEAFF

J: TRBJ1-1
size: NA
D: NA
V: TRBV3-1/TRBV3-2
DNA: TGTGCCAGCAGCCGGACGAGTACAGGGACTGAAGCTTTCTTT
CDR3: CASSRTSTGTEAFF

J: TRBJ2-3
size: NA
D: TRBD1
V: TRBV14
DNA: TGTGCCAGCAGCCTGGTCTCAGGGGGACCAGATACGCAGTATTTT
CDR3: CASSLVSGGPDTQYF

J: TRBJ1-1
size: NA
D: TRBD1
V: TRBV19
DNA: TGTGCCAGTAGCGATGGACAGGTGGGGAACACTGAAGCTTTCTTT
CDR3: CASSDGQVGNTEAFF

J: TRBJ1-2
size: few
D: NA
V: TRBV10-3
DNA: TGTGCCATCAATTTGGGGGCTGCTAACTATGGCTACACCTTC
CDR3: CAINLGAANYGYTF

J: TRBJ2-5
size: NA
D: TRBD1
V: TRBV19
DNA: TGTGCCAGTAGTTCGACAGGGGGGGGTCAAGAGACCCAGTACTTC
CDR3: CASSSTGGGQETQYF

J: TRBJ1-4
size: NA
D: NA
V: TRBV3-1/TRBV3-2
DNA: TGTGCCAGCAGCCAAGATAGTGAAAAACTGTTTTTT
CDR3: CASSQDSEKLFF

J: TRBJ1-4
size: NA
D: NA
V: TRBV6-5
DNA: TGTGCCAACCCACAGGCTGATATTGAAAAACTGTTTTTT
CDR3: CANPQADIEKLFF

J: TRBJ2-1
size: NA
D: TRBD2
V: TRBV4-2
DNA: TGTGCCAGCAGCCGGGGCCTAGCGGGGGGGGACAATGAGCAGTTCTTC
CDR3: CASSRGLAGGDNEQFF

J: TRBJ1-6
size: NA
D: TRBD1
V: TRBV2
DNA: TGTGCCAGCAGTGAAGCGGTAACAGGGGTTTCACCCCTCCACTTT
CDR3: CASSEAVTGVSPLHF

J: TRBJ1-5
size: NA
D: NA
V: TRBV9
DNA: TGTGCCAGCAGCCCCGATGGGGGGAGTCATCAGCCCCAGCATTTT
CDR3: CASSPDGGSHQPQHF

J: TRBJ1-5
size: NA
D: NA
V: TRBV2
DNA: TGTGCCAGCAGCTTACAGGGAGATAGCAATCAGCCCCAGCATTTT
CDR3: CASSLQGDSNQPQHF

J: TRBJ2-5
size: NA
D: TRBD2
V: TRBV5-6
DNA: TGTGCCAGCAGCTTCGGACTAGCGGGATTTGGGGAGACCCAGTACTTC
CDR3: CASSFGLAGFGETQYF

J: TRBJ2-3
size: NA
D: NA
V: TRBV6-5
DNA: TGTGCCAGTTGCCAGGGGATTAACACAGATACGCAGTATTTT
CDR3: CASCQGINTDTQYF

J: TRBJ2-2
size: NA
D: TRBD2
V: TRBV19
DNA: TGTGCCAGTAGCAGAGGGACTAGCGGGGCTGGCGGGGAGCTGTTTTTT
CDR3: CASSRGTSGAGGELFF

J: TRBJ1-5
size: NA
D: TRBD1
V: TRBV11-3
DNA: TGTGCCAGCAGCCCACCAGACAGGGGATTTTGCCTTAGCAATCAGCCCCAGCATTTT
CDR3: CASSPPDRGFCLSNQPQHF

J: TRBJ2-7
size: NA
D: TRBD2
V: TRBV5-6
DNA: TGTGCCAGCAGCTTCAGCGGGGGAAGTGGCGAGCAGTACTTC
CDR3: CASSFSGGSGEQYF

J: TRBJ2-5
size: NA
D: TRBD1
V: TRBV6-5
DNA: TGTGCCAGCATGGGACAGGGCTTACGAGAGACCCAGTACTTC
CDR3: CASMGQGLRETQYF

J: TRBJ1-2
size: NA
D: TRBD1
V: TRBV28
DNA: TGTGCCAGCAGTATACAGGGGGGATTTGACTATGGCTACACCTTC
CDR3: CASSIQGGFDYGYTF

J: TRBJ1-1
size: NA
D: NA
V: TRBV7-2
DNA: TGTGCCAGCAGCCCACAGGGTCTGGAAGCTTTCTTT
CDR3: CASSPQGLEAFF